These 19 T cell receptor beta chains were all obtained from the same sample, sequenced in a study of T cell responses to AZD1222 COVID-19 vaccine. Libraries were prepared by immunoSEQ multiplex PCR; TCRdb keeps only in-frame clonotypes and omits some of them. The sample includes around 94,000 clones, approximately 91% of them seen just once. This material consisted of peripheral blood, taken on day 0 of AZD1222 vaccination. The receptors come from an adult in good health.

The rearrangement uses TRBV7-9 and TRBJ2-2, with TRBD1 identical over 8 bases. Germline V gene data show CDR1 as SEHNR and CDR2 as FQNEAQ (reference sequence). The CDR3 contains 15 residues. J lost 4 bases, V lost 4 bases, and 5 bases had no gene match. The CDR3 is CASSWGTGGTGELFF. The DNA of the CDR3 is TGTGCCAGCAGCTGGGGAACAGGGGGCACCGGGGAGCTGTTTTTT.

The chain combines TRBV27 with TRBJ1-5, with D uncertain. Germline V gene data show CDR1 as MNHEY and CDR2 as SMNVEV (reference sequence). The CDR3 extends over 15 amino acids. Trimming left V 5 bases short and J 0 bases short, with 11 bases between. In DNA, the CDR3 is TGTGCCAGCAGTCCCTCTTGGAATAGCAATCAGCCCCAGCATTTT. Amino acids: CASSPSWNSNQPQHF.

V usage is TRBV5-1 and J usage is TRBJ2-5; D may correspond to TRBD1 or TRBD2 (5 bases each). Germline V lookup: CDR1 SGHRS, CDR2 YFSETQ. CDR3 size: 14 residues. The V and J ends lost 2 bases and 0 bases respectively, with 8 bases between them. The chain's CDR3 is CASSFRDDQETQYF. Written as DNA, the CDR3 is TGCGCCAGCAGCTTTCGGGACGACCAAGAGACCCAGTACTTC.

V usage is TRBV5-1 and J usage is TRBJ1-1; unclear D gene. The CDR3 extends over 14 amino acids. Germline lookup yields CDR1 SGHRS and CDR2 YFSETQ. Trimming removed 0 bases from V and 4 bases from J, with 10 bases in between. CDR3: CASSLASDGTEAFF. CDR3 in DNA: TGCGCCAGCAGCTTGGCGTCAGATGGCACTGAAGCTTTCTTT.

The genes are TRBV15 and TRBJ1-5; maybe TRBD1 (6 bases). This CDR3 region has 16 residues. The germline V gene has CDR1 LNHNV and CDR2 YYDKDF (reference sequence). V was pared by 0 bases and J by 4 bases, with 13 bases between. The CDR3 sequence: CATSRDGGGRNQPQHF. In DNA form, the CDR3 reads TGTGCCACCAGCAGAGACGGAGGGGGAAGGAATCAGCCCCAGCATTTT. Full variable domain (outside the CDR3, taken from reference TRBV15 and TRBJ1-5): DAMVIQNPRYQVTQFGKPVTLSCSQTLNHNVMYWYQQKSSQAPKLLFHYYDKDFNNEADTPDNFQSRRPNTSFCFLDIRSPGLGDTAMYLCATSRDGGGRNQPQHFGDGTRLSIL.

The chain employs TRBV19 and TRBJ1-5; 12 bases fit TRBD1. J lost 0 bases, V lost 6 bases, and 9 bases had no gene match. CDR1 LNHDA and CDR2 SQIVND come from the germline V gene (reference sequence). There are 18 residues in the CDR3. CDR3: CASSPGGGQGASNQPQHF. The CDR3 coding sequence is TGTGCCAGTAGCCCTGGAGGGGGACAGGGGGCTAGCAATCAGCCCCAGCATTTT. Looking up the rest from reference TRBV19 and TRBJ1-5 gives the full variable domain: DGGITQSPKYLFRKEGQNVTLSCEQNLNHDAMYWYRQDPGQGLRLIYYSQIVNDFQKGDIAEGYSVSREKKESFPLTVTSAQKNPTAFYLCASSPGGGQGASNQPQHFGDGTRLSIL.

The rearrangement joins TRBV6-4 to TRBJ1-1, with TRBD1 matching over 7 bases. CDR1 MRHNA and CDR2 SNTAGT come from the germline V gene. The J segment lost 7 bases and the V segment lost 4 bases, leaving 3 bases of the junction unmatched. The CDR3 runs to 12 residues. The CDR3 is CASSGGTVEAFF. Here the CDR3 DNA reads TGTGCCAGCAGTGGCGGGACAGTTGAAGCTTTCTTT.

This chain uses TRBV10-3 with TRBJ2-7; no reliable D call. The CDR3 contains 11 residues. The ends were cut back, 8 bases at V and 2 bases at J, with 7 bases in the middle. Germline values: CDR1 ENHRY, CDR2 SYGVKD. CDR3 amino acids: CAIGSPYEQYF. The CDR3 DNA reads TGTGCCATCGGGTCACCCTACGAGCAGTACTTC.

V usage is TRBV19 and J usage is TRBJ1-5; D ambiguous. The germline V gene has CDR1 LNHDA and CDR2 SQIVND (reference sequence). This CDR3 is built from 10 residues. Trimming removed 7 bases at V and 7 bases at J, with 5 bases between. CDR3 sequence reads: CASTVQPQHF. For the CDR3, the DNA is TGTGCCAGTACGGTCCAGCCCCAGCATTTT.

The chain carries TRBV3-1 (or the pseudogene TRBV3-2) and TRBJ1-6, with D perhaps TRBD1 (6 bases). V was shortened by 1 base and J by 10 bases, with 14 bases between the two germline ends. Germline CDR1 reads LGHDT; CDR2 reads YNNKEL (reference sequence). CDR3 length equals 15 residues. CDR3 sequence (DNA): TGTGCCAGCAGCCAAGCTACAGGGTCGGGGTCACCCCTCCACTTT. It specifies CASSQATGSGSPLHF.

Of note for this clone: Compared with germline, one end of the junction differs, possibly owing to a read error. CDR3 sequence reads: CASSLVLDRAELCF. The CDR3 nucleotides read TGTGCCAGCAGCTTAGTTTTGGACAGGGCGGAGTTGTGCTTC. The gene calls are TRBV7-9 and TRBJ2-7, with 8 nucleotides matching TRBD1. Germline V gene lookup returns CDR1 SEHNR and CDR2 FQNEAQ (reference sequence). The CDR3 spans 14 residues.

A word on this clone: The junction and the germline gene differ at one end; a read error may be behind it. The CDR3 DNA sequence: TGTGCCAGCAGCCCCGCGGGCTCCGCTTTGGTTTTT. The encoded protein is CASSPAGSALVF. J is TRBJ1-4 and V is TRBV3-1 (or the pseudogene TRBV3-2), with D unclear. CDR3 length equals 12 residues. CDR1 and CDR2 from the germline V gene are LGHDT and YNNKEL (reference sequence).

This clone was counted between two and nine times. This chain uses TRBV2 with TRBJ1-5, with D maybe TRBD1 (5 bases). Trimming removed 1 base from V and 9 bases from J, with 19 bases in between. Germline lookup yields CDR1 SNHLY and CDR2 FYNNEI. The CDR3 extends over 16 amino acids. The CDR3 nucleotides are TGTGCCAGCAGTGAAGGGGCTGAGGCCCTGGGGCGGCCCCAGCATTTT. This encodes CASSEGAEALGRPQHF.

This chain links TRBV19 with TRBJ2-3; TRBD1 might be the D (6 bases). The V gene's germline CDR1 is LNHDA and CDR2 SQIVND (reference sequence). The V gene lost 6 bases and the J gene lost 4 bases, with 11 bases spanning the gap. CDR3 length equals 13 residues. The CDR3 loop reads CASRSGVADTQYF. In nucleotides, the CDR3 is TGTGCCAGTAGGTCAGGGGTGGCAGATACGCAGTATTTT.

This chain's CDR3 is CASSFGGVYNEQFF. The CDR3 DNA reads TGTGCCAGCAGCTTCGGGGGGGTCTACAATGAGCAGTTCTTC. V is TRBV7-3 and J is TRBJ2-1; 8 bases are a match to TRBD2. The ends lost 3 bases at V and 3 bases at J; junction bases unmatched: 1. In germline, CDR1 is SGHTA, CDR2 FQGTGA. The CDR3 is made up of 14 amino acids.

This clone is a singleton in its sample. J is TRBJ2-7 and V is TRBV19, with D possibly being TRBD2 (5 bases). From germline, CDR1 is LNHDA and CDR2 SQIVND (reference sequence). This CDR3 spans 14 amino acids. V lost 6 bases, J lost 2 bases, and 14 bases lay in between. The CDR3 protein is CASSLRAGTYEQYF. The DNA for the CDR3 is TGTGCCAGTAGCCTCCGGGCGGGTACCTACGAGCAGTACTTC.

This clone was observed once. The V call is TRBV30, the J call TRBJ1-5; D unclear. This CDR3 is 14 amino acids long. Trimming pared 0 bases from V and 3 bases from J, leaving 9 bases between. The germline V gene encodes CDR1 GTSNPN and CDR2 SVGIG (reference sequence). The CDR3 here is CAWSVSLNNQPQHF. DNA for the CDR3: TGTGCCTGGAGTGTAAGTCTCAACAATCAGCCCCAGCATTTT.

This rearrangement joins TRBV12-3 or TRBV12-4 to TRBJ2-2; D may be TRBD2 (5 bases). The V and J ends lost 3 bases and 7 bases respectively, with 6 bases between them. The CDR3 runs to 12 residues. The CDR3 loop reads CASSLRVGELFF. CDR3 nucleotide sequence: TGTGCCAGCAGTTTGAGGGTCGGGGAGCTGTTTTTT.

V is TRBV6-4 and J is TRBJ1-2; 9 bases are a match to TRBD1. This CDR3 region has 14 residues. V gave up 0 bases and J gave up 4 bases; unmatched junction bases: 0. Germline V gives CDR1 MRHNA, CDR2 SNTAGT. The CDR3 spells CASSDSTGGYGYTF. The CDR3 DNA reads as TGTGCCAGCAGTGACTCGACAGGGGGCTATGGCTACACCTTC.